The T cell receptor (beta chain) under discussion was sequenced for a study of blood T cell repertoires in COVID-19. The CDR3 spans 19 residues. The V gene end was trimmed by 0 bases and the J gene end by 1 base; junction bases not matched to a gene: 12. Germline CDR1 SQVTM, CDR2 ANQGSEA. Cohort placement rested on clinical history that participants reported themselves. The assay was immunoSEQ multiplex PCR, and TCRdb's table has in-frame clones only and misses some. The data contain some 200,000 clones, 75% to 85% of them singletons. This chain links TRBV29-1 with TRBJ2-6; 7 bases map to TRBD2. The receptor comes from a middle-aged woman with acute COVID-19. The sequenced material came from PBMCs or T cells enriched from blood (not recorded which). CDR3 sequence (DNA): TGCAGCGTTGAAGATCGGGGGGAGGGCCCCTCTTCTGGGGCCAACGTCCTGACTTTC. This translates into CSVEDRGEGPSSGANVLTF.